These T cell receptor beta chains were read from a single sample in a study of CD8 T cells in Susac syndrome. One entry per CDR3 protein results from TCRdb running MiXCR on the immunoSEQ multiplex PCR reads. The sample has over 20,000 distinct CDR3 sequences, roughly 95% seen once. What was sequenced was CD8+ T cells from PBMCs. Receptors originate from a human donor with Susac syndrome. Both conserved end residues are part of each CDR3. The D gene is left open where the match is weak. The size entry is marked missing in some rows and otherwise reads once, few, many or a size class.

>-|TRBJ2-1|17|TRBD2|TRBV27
CASSPPPAGSSYNEQFF
TGTGCCAGCAGTCCCCCCCCAGCGGGGAGCTCCTACAATGAGCAGTTCTTC
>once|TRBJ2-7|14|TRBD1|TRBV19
CASSPGTGDYEQYF
TGTGCCAGTAGTCCCGGGACAGGGGACTACGAGCAGTACTTC
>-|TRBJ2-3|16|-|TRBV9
CASSTEGGAYTDTQYF
TGTGCCAGCAGCACGGAAGGGGGGGCTTACACAGATACGCAGTATTTT
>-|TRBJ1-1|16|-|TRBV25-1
CASSELAFGENTEAFF
TGTGCCAGCAGTGAATTAGCATTCGGTGAGAACACTGAAGCTTTCTTT
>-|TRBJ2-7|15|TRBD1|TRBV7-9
CASSARDSRTYEQYF
TGTGCCAGCAGCGCCAGGGACAGCCGTACCTACGAGCAGTACTTC
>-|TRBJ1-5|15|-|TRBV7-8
CASSLGHHSNQPQHF
TGTGCCAGCAGCTTAGGACACCATAGCAATCAGCCCCAGCATTTT
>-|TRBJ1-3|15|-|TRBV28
CASIRAGDSGNTIYF
TGTGCCAGCATAAGAGCGGGGGATTCTGGAAACACCATATATTTT
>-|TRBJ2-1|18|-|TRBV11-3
CASSLDQRDVSSYNEQFF
TGTGCCAGCAGCTTAGATCAAAGGGACGTGAGCTCCTACAATGAGCAGTTCTTC
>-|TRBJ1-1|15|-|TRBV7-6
CASSPYQGPNTEAFF
TGTGCCAGCAGCCCTTATCAGGGTCCGAACACTGAAGCTTTCTTT
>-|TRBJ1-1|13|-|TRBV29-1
CSVEDGKNTEAFF
TGCAGCGTTGAAGATGGGAAGAACACTGAAGCTTTCTTT
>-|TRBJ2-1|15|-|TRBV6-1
CASSDLVGSYNEQFF
TGTGCCAGCAGTGATCTGGTGGGGAGCTACAATGAGCAGTTCTTC
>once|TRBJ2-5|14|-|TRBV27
CASSPQLTQETQYF
TGTGCCAGCAGTCCCCAGCTGACTCAAGAGACCCAGTACTTC
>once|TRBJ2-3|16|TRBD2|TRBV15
CATSRLGTSGTDTQYF
TGTGCCACCAGCAGACTTGGGACTAGCGGCACAGATACGCAGTATTTT
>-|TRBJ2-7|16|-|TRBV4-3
CASSQDTGLTSYEQYF
TGCGCCAGCAGCCAAGATACAGGATTGACCTCCTACGAGCAGTACTTC
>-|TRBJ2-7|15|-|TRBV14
CASSPYNGPNYEQYF
TGTGCCAGCAGCCCATACAATGGCCCAAATTACGAGCAGTACTTC
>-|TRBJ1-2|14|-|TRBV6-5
CASSYSSGWYGYTF
TGTGCCAGCAGTTACTCTTCGGGATGGTATGGCTACACCTTC
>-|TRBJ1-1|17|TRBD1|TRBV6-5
CASSYSRTGGLNTEAFF
TGTGCCAGCAGTTACTCTAGGACAGGTGGGCTGAACACTGAAGCTTTCTTT
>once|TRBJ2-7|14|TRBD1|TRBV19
CASSIDRGLYEQYF
TGTGCCAGTAGTATTGACAGGGGACTCTACGAGCAGTACTTC
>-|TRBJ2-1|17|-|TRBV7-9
CASSFLRPPSSYNEQFF
TGTGCCAGCAGCTTCCTACGGCCTCCGAGCTCCTACAATGAGCAGTTCTTC
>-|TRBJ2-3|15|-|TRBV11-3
CASSFGALGAHTQYF
TGTGCCAGCAGCTTCGGGGCCCTGGGGGCTCATACGCAGTATTTT
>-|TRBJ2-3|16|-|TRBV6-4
CASSDPTWGSTDTQYF
TGTGCCAGCAGTGACCCGACGTGGGGTAGCACAGATACGCAGTATTTT
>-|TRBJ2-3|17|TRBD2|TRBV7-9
CASSHWEGRGSTDTQYF
TGTGCCAGCAGCCACTGGGAGGGGCGGGGGAGCACAGATACGCAGTATTTT
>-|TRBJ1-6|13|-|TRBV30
CAWSVVVDSPLHF
TGTGCCTGGAGTGTCGTGGTCGATTCACCCCTCCACTTT
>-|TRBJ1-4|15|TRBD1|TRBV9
CASSDTGTGGEKLFF
TGTGCCAGCAGCGACACCGGGACAGGGGGTGAAAAACTGTTTTTT
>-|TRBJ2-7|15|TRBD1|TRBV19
CASSGPGQGSYEQYF
TGTGCCAGTAGTGGACCGGGACAGGGATCATACGAGCAGTACTTC
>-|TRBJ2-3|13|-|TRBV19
CASSRDDEDTQYF
TGTGCCAGTAGCCGGGACGACGAAGATACGCAGTATTTT
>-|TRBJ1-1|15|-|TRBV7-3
CASSLTPGEDTEAFF
TGTGCCAGCAGCTTAACTCCGGGGGAGGACACTGAAGCTTTCTTT
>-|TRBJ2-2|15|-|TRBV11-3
CASSLVRAYTGELFF
TGTGCCAGCAGCTTAGTCAGGGCCTACACCGGGGAGCTGTTTTTT
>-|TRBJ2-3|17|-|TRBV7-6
CASSQLPLDSQRGTQYF
TGTGCCAGCAGCCAACTTCCTTTAGATAGCCAACGAGGTACGCAGTATTTT
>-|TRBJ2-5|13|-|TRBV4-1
CASSQVYQETQYF
TGCGCCAGCAGCCAAGTTTATCAAGAGACCCAGTACTTC
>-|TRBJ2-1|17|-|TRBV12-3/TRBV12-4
CASSLPALSNSYNEQFF
TGTGCCAGCAGTTTACCAGCCCTGTCTAATTCCTACAATGAGCAGTTCTTC
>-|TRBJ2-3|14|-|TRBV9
CASSRSGKLDTQYF
TGTGCCAGCAGCCGGTCCGGGAAGCTGGATACGCAGTATTTT
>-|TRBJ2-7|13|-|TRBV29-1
CSVLRRSSYEQYF
TGCAGCGTGTTACGACGGAGCTCCTACGAGCAGTACTTC
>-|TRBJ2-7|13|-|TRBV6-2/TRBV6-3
CASSSDNTYEQYF
TGTGCCAGCAGTTCGGACAATACCTACGAGCAGTACTTC
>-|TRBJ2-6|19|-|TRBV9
CASSALLEGLSSGANVLTF
TGTGCCAGCAGCGCCTTACTTGAGGGGTTGAGCTCTGGGGCCAACGTCCTGACTTTC
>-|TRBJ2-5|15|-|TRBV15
CATSNGPDSRETQYF
TGTGCCACCAGCAACGGACCCGACTCAAGGGAGACCCAGTACTTC
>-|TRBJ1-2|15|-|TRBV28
CASSFYPGPNYGYTF
TGTGCCAGCAGTTTTTATCCGGGTCCTAACTATGGCTACACCTTC
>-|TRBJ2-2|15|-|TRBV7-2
CASSLAVYDTGELFF
TGTGCCAGCAGCTTAGCAGTGTACGACACCGGGGAGCTGTTTTTT
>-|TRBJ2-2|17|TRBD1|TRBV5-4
CASSAGQGVGNTGELFF
TGTGCCAGCAGCGCGGGACAGGGGGTAGGGAACACCGGGGAGCTGTTTTTT
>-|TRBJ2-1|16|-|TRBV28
CASSSPASRSYNEQFF
TGTGCCAGCAGTTCCCCGGCAAGCCGCTCCTACAATGAGCAGTTCTTC
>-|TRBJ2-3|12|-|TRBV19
CASSPEWDTQYF
TGTGCCAGTAGTCCCGAATGGGATACGCAGTATTTT
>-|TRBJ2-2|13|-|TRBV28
CASISGNTGELFF
TGTGCCAGCATCAGCGGGAACACCGGGGAGCTGTTTTTT
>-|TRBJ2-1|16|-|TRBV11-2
CASSLEGQGLLNEQFF
TGTGCCAGCAGCTTAGAGGGCCAGGGACTCTTGAATGAGCAGTTCTTC
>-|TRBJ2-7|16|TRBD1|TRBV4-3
CASSQDMAGGAYEQYF
TGCGCCAGCAGCCAAGATATGGCAGGGGGTGCCTACGAGCAGTACTTC
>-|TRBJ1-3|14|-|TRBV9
CASSGPFSGNTIYF
TGTGCCAGCAGCGGGCCCTTCTCTGGAAACACCATATATTTT
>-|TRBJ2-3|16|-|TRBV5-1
CASSLKGGGWTDTQYF
TGCGCCAGCAGCTTGAAGGGAGGGGGCTGGACAGATACGCAGTATTTT